The 14 T cell receptor beta chains below all came from one sample that was sequenced in a study of T cells in women clearing cervical HPV infection. Data came from immunoSEQ multiplex PCR; TCRdb stores just in-frame clones and leaves some out. The table gives just over 20,000 clones; the top ten clones make up under 5.5% of it. Input material: blood buffy coat. The receptors stem from a woman between 18 and 70 years old with a cervical HPV16 infection that either progressed to CIN3+ or cleared (not recorded which).

Notes on this clone: The read terminates 3 residues ahead of where the CDR3 ends, so the germline J gene completes it. The chain combines TRBV30 with TRBJ1-2, with TRBD1 matching 8 bases. The germline V gene encodes CDR1 GTSNPN and CDR2 SVGIG (reference sequence). The CDR3 consists of 15 residues. The CDR3 reads CAWSVLPGGGVGYTF. Incomplete CDR3 DNA: TGTGCCTGGAGTGTCCTTCCAGGGGGCGGGGTAGGC.

Details on this clone: Sequencing ends 3 residues short of the CDR3 end; the germline J gene provides the rest. The chain has TRBV5-1 and TRBJ2-7; 12 positions agree with TRBD2. Germline CDR1 and CDR2: SGHRS and YFSETQ. This CDR3 spans 14 amino acids. Trimming removed 0 bases from V and 5 bases from J; junction bases left unmatched: 0. The covered CDR3 bases are TGCGCCAGCAGCTTGGGACTAGCGGGGGACGAG. As protein: CASSLGLAGDE. The CDR3 as a whole reads CASSLGLAGDEQYF.

For this clone: Coverage ceases 3 residues before the CDR3 finishes, and the germline J gene fills in the end. The V and J genes are TRBV25-1 and TRBJ2-1; D is undetermined. CDR1 and CDR2 from the germline V gene are MGHDK and SYGVNS. V was shortened by 3 bases and J by 2 bases, with 8 bases between the two germline ends. The length of the CDR3 is 14 residues. Incomplete CDR3 DNA: TGTGCCAGCAGTGACCTTAAGCCCTACAATGAG. It specifies CASSDLKPYNE. The CDR3 as a whole reads CASSDLKPYNEQFF.

CDR3 sequence: CASAPRRGSNQPQHF. The DNA read from the CDR3 is TGTGCCAGCGCCCCCCGCAGGGGCAGCAATCAGCCC. V gene TRBV6-2 or TRBV6-3 combines with J gene TRBJ1-5; D is possibly TRBD1 (6 bases). From the germline J gene comes the end of the CDR3, since the read stops 3 residues before it. Germline V gene lookup returns CDR1 MNHEY and CDR2 SVGEGT. The CDR3 has 15 residues. V lost 8 bases and J lost 1, with 15 bases in between.

In regard to this clone: The read finishes 3 residues shy of the CDR3 end, and the germline J gene is used to complete it. The chain links TRBV7-9 to TRBJ1-2, with 8 bases lining up with TRBD1. This CDR3 is built from 14 residues. Germline loops: CDR1 SEHNR, CDR2 FQNEAQ (reference sequence). The DNA read from the CDR3 is TGTGCCAGCAGCTTGACAGGGGTCGCCTACGAC. Its translation: CASSLTGVAYD. The full CDR3 protein reads CASSLTGVAYDYTF.

As for this clone: Coverage ceases 3 residues before the CDR3 finishes, and the germline J gene fills in the end. The V and J genes are TRBV6-2 or TRBV6-3 and TRBJ2-5, with TRBD2 matching over 10 bases. In germline, CDR1 is MNHEY, CDR2 SVGEGT. The CDR3 has 15 amino acids. The junction had 3 bases not matched to a gene; V was cut back by 4 bases and J by 1 base. CDR3 loop: CASSSLAGSQETQYF. Incomplete CDR3 DNA: TGTGCCAGCAGTTCACTAGCGGGGTCCCAAGAGACC.

Note on this clone: The CDR3 is cut off 3 residues early in the read; its end comes from the germline J gene. The chain couples TRBV30 to TRBJ2-7, with 7 bases lining up with TRBD2. Germline CDR1 and CDR2: GTSNPN and SVGIG (reference sequence). V shed 4 bases, J shed 5 bases, and the junction held 5 bases outside the gene matches. CDR3 length: 12 residues. The part of the CDR3 DNA that was read is TGTGCCTGGAAACCGGGGGGACACGAG. Translation: CAWKPGGHE. In full, the CDR3 is CAWKPGGHEQYF.

Regarding this clone: The sequenced fragment ends 3 residues before the CDR3 boundary, so the rest is inferred from the germline J gene. The chain has TRBV6-4 and TRBJ2-1, with a possible D match to TRBD1 (5 bases). Trimming pared 0 bases from V and 8 bases from J, leaving 11 bases between. The germline CDR1 and CDR2 sequences are MRHNA and SNTAGT. CDR3 size: 14 residues. The CDR3 reads CASSDSTDGDEQFF. Incomplete CDR3 DNA: TGTGCCAGCAGTGACTCGACAGATGGAGATGAG.

Turning to this clone: The read halts 3 residues ahead of the CDR3 end, with the missing end drawn from the germline J gene. The chain carries TRBV2 and TRBJ1-1, with 8 bases matching TRBD1. The germline V gene encodes CDR1 SNHLY and CDR2 FYNNEI. The CDR3 sequence is 13 residues long. CDR3 sequence: CASSGTGGWEAFF. The covered CDR3 bases are TGTGCCAGCAGTGGAACAGGGGGTTGGGAA.

On this clone itself: The read terminates 3 residues ahead of where the CDR3 ends, so the germline J gene completes it. The rearrangement links TRBV7-2 to TRBJ1-6; TRBD1 agrees at 7 bases. This CDR3 is built from 14 residues. Trimming took 4 bases from V and 10 from J; bases not matched to a gene: 7. The germline CDR1 and CDR2 sequences are SGHTA and FQGNSA. The sequenced CDR3 bases are TGTGCCAGCAGCTCCAGGGGGGAAAGCTCACCC. It is translated as CASSSRGESSP. The complete CDR3 reads CASSSRGESSPLHF. Full variable domain (outside the CDR3, taken from reference TRBV7-2 and TRBJ1-6): GAGVSQSPSNKVTEKGKDVELRCDPISGHTALYWYRQSLGQGLEFLIYFQGNSAPDKSGLPSDRFSAERTGGSVSTLTIQRTQQEDSAVYLCASSSRGESSPLHFGNGTRLTVT.

As to this clone: The read terminates 3 residues ahead of where the CDR3 ends, so the germline J gene completes it. The chain uses TRBV7-6 and TRBJ1-2; D might be TRBD1 (6 bases). The CDR3 extends over 13 amino acids. Germline-derived CDR1 and CDR2 are SGHVS and FNYEAQ. V shed 10 bases and J shed 3 bases, with 15 bases lying between them. Here the CDR3 reads CATRENRDYGYTF. CDR3 DNA, as far as it was read: TGTGCCACCCGAGAAAACAGGGACTATGGC.

Turning to this clone: The observed sequence ends 3 residues before the CDR3 terminus, with the missing tail filled in from the germline J gene. This chain uses TRBV5-1 with TRBJ2-1; 8 nucleotides line up with TRBD2. V lost 1 base and J lost 9; bases outside the gene matches: 12. The germline gives CDR1 SGHRS, CDR2 YFSETQ. This CDR3 comprises 16 residues. CDR3 bases read: TGCGCCAGCAGCTTGAGTCCAGCGGGGGACCCGGGTGAG. Translated: CASSLSPAGDPGE. The CDR3 in its entirety is CASSLSPAGDPGEQFF.

With respect to this clone: Read data end 3 residues before the CDR3 end; the end is taken from the germline J gene. This chain connects TRBV5-1 to TRBJ1-1; possibly TRBD1 for D (6 bases). V lost 0 bases to trimming and J lost 1 base, with 13 bases between them. The CDR3 length is 16 residues. Germline V gene sequence: CDR1 SGHRS, CDR2 YFSETQ. This CDR3 is CASSLDAGVGNTEAFF. CDR3 DNA, as far as it was read: TGCGCCAGCAGCTTGGACGCAGGGGTCGGGAACACTGAA.

The CDR3 loop reads CASSDFPQSGYTF. The DNA read from the CDR3 is TGTGCCAGCAGCGACTTCCCCCAGAGTGGC. This chain uses TRBV11-1 with TRBJ1-2; D remains ambiguous. Read coverage stops 3 residues before the CDR3 terminus; the germline J gene supplies the remainder. The CDR3 covers 13 residues. Trimming stripped 5 bases from V and 7 bases from J, with 14 bases between. Germline lookup yields CDR1 SGHAT and CDR2 FQDESV (reference sequence). The whole variable domain, filled in from reference TRBV11-1 and TRBJ1-2, reads EAEVAQSPRYKITEKSQAVAFWCDPISGHATLYWYRQILGQGPELLVQFQDESVVDDSQLPKDRFSAERLKGVDSTLKIQPAELGDSAMYLCASSDFPQSGYTFGSGTRLTVV.